This note documents a single T cell receptor beta chain sequence. There is no known antigen for this receptor. No clone much larger than this one lies a single base away; base qualities are absent. Ophthalmopathy patients had moderately to severely active disease, with a Clinical Activity Score of 3 or more, a NOSPECS grade of 4 or more, and a disease duration of less than 3 months. The study excluded patients with uncontrolled infections, other autoimmune diseases, pregnancy or lactation. Diagnoses were established on the basis of clinical symptoms, serum thyroxine and TRAb, thyroid ultrasound, and orbital computed tomography. Ficoll-Paque density gradient centrifugation was used to isolate PBMCs from about 10 ml of fresh peripheral blood. Total RNA was extracted using Trizol reagent, and RNA quality was assessed on an Agilent 2100 Bioanalyzer. This specimen belongs to a study of T cells in Graves' hyperthyroidism and ophthalmopathy (dated by TCRdb to the late 2010s). Regarding the complete study: Peripheral blood samples were taken at initial diagnosis, before any treatment was given. An independent validation cohort of about 19 hyperthyroidism patients and 15 or so patients who later progressed to ophthalmopathy tested prospective prediction of ophthalmopathy. A discovery cohort of approximately 100 patients, roughly 45 with Graves' ophthalmopathy and 57 with stable Graves' hyperthyroidism, was used to find distinguishing TCR V-J signatures. According to the paper, TCR Vbeta CDR3 sequencing was carried out on some 140 peripheral blood samples, which came from 40 to 45 ophthalmopathy, 70 to 80 hyperthyroidism and about 17 progressor patients. In several Graves' hyperthyroidism patients, the study also compared T-cell repertoires from thyroid tissue with T-cell repertoires from blood. For training and testing, the 100 patients in the discovery cohort were randomly divided in a 7:3 ratio. Once sampling was done, hyperthyroidism patients were given methimazole at a starting dose of 30 mg daily, whereas ophthalmopathy patients were given high-dose intravenous methylprednisolone. General findings and caveats noted by the study authors: A 13 V-J signature model separated ophthalmopathy from stable hyperthyroidism, with 87.88% sensitivity and roughly 81% specificity in cross-validation and 80%/75% in testing. Sample size was not statistically predetermined, and blinding of investigators to group allocation was not performed. Blood samples also contained most of the expanded thyroid clonotypes (frequency above 0.001), which suggests that blood repertoires may reflect thyroid immune responses. During validation, the model predicted progression to ophthalmopathy a median of about 6.5 months ahead of onset, with around 70% sensitivity and about 72% specificity.

The TCR beta CDR3 regions were amplified from RNA transcripts. For the first round of RT-PCR on the TCR CDR3, the HTBI primer set was used together with the Qiagen OneStep RT-PCR kit. Libraries were constructed in a second round of multiplex PCR, after which size selection and purification were performed. Libraries were sequenced paired-end with 100 bp reads on an Illumina HiSeq2000. The source study handled its data this way. SOAPnuke was used to process the raw data, throwing out any read that contained adapters or uncalled bases, had a mean Phred below 15, or lacked an exact constant-primer or identifier match. COPE v1.2.5 was used to merge the high-quality paired reads, and each unique nucleotide sequence was defined as a clonotype. Clonotypes were aligned to IMGT TRBV, TRBD and TRBJ reference segments using MiTCR v1.1. Analysis was restricted to V-J combinations with a frequency above 0.0001, which covered roughly 99% of repertoires. The TCS score was defined as the ratio of F50 (clonal expansion) to E x V (chaos), calculated using BLOSUM62-based TCRdist between CDR3 peptides within each V-J. Welch's t-statistics and random forest reduced fewer than 600 V-J features to 13, which were used in a naive Bayes classifier (R e1071). TCRdb reran the public reads through fastp at Q25 and MiXCR, keeping productive beta chains. All rows with the same CDR3 protein become a single entry with the most common DNA and genes. In this record, the V and J calls reflect TCRdb's handling and not the investigators' own analysis. The sample contains about 400,000 distinct CDR3 sequences, around 15% of them found a single time. The ten largest clones capture roughly a fifth of the sample.

The junction shows trimming of 8 bases on V and 2 bases on J, plus 10 bases between the germline ends. As encoded in the germline V gene (reference sequence), CDR1 is LNHDA while CDR2 is SQIVND. Spanning cysteine to phenylalanine, the CDR3 consists of 13 amino acids. Solely the CDR3 DNA is kept, with 39 bases framed from the first base. The sample consisted of blood. This sequence was found in a woman aged 25 to 39 with Graves' ophthalmopathy. The rearranged chain carries TRBV19 and TRBJ2-1; the D gene is possibly TRBD2, with 5 bases matching. The CDR3: CASYERTYNEQFF. In nucleotide form, the sequence is TGTGCCAGTTATGAGCGGACCTACAATGAGCAGTTCTTC.